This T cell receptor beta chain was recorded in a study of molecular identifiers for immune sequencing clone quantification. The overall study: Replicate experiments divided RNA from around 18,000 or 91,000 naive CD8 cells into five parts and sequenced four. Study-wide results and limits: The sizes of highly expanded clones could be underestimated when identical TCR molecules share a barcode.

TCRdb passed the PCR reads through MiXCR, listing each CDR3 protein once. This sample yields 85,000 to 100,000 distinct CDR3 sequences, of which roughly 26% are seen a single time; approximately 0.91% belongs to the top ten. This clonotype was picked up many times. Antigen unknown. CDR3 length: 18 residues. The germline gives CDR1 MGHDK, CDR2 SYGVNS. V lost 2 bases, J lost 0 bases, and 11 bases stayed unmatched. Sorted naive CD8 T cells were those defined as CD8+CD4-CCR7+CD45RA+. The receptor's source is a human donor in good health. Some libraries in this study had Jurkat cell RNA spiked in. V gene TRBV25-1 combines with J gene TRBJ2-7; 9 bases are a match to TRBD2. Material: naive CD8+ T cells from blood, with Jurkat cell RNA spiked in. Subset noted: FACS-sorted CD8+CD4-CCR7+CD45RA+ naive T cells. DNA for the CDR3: TGTGCCAGCAGTGAAGGGTTAGCGGGGGCCACAGGCTCCTACGAGCAGTACTTC. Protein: CASSEGLAGATGSYEQYF.